This T cell receptor beta chain was found in a study of cytomegalovirus exposure and HLA in healthy donors. Study outcomes and limitations: Later analysis suggested most CMV-associated TCR beta chains were HLA-restricted.

The CDR3 has 17 amino acids. Germline assignment: CDR1 LNHDA and CDR2 SQIVND (reference sequence). Trimming stripped 3 bases from V and 6 bases from J, with 21 bases between. PCR used 60 Vbeta primers and 13 Jbeta primers. Sequenced by immunoSEQ multiplex PCR; TCRdb stores in-frame clones only, minus some. This sample yields around 110,000 clones, of which about 86% are seen a single time; roughly 3.9% belongs to the top ten. Only one count was recorded for this clone. The antigen remains undetermined. Specimen: PBMCs. The rearrangement links TRBV19 to TRBJ1-5; D remains ambiguous. This TCR came from a woman aged 25 to 45 in good health and CMV-seronegative. CDR3 sequence: CASSISPTPGTSQPQHF. The CDR3 nucleotides read TGTGCCAGTAGTATTTCCCCCACCCCGGGAACGAGTCAGCCCCAGCATTTT.